This T cell receptor (beta chain) originates from a study of beta chain features in type 1 diabetes. Whole-study results and caveats: All four CD4+ subsets of Type 1 diabetes patients contained TCRB CDR3s that were moderately but significantly shorter.

Concerning this clone: What it binds is not known.

Sequencing targeted expressed TCRB transcripts, as all isolated RNA had been reverse transcribed. The repertoire was sequenced with immunoSEQ multiplex PCR; TCRdb's copy has only in-frame clones and lacks some. The sample records roughly 700,000 clones, 13% being singletons. The TCR originated in a man younger than 35 with type 1 diabetes. The sample taken for sequencing was naive CD4+ T cells from blood.

CDR3: CASSSTSGGQGPYEQYF. DNA for the CDR3: TGTGCCAGCAGTTCCACGAGTGGGGGACAGGGTCCCTACGAGCAGTACTTC. V and J are TRBV28 and TRBJ2-7, with 9 bases identical to TRBD1. Germline-derived CDR1 and CDR2 are MDHEN and SYDVKM. The J segment lost 2 bases and the V segment lost 4 bases, leaving 12 bases of the junction unmatched. The CDR3 is 17 amino acids.